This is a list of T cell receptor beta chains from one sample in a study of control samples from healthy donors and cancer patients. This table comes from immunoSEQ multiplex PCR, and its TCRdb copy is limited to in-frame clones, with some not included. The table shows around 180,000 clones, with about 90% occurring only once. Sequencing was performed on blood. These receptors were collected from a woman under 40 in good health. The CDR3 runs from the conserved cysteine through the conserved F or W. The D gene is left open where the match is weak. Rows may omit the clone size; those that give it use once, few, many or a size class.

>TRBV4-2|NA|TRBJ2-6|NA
CASSHNSGANVLTF
TGTGCCAGCAGCCACAACTCTGGGGCCAACGTCCTGACTTTC
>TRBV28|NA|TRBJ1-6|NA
CASSLSGKPLHF
TGTGCCAGCAGTTTGTCGGGGAAACCCCTCCACTTT
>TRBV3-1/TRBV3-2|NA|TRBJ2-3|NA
CAGPGRPDTQYF
TGTGCCGGCCCGGGGCGCCCAGATACGCAGTATTTT
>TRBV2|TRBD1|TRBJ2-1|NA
CASSWGTGGRYNEQFF
TGTGCCAGCAGTTGGGGAACAGGGGGTCGCTACAATGAGCAGTTCTTC
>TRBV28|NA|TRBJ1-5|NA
CASSPLGLLEYQPQHF
TGTGCCAGCAGTCCCTTGGGGCTTTTAGAATATCAGCCCCAGCATTTT
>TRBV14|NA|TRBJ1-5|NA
CASSQGGVQPQHF
TGTGCCAGCAGCCAGGGGGGGGTCCAGCCCCAGCATTTT
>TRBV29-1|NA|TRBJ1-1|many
CSVARATEAFF
TGCAGCGTTGCCAGGGCGACTGAAGCTTTCTTT
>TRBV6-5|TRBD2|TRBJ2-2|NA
CASSYGGVLAGELFF
TGTGCCAGCAGTTATGGGGGGGTTTTGGCCGGGGAGCTGTTTTTT
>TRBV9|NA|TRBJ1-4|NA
CASSAVGAPEKLFF
TGTGCCAGCAGCGCCGTAGGGGCCCCAGAAAAACTGTTTTTT
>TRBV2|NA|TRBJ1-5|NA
CASSSQKGEVRNQPQHF
TGTGCCAGCAGTTCCCAAAAGGGAGAGGTTCGCAATCAGCCCCAGCATTTT
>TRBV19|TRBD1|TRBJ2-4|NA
CASSYRGPGGNIQYF
TGTGCCAGTAGTTACAGGGGGCCCGGAGGAAACATTCAGTACTTC
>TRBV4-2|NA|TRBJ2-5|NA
CASSPGETQYF
TGTGCCAGCAGCCCCGGGGAGACCCAGTACTTC
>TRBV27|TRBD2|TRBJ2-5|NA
CASSPHLRLAEETQYF
TGTGCCAGCAGTCCCCACCTCCGGCTAGCGGAAGAGACCCAGTACTTC
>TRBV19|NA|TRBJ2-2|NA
CASSIDSGGGTGELFF
TGTGCCAGTAGTATAGATTCAGGGGGGGGCACCGGGGAGCTGTTTTTT
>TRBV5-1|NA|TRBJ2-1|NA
CASSLVWGEHEQFF
TGCGCCAGCAGCTTGGTTTGGGGAGAGCATGAGCAGTTCTTC
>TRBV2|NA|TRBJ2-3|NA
CASSLQGKSDTQYF
TGTGCCAGCAGTCTCCAGGGAAAATCAGATACGCAGTATTTT
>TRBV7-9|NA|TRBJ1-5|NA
CASSSGLDPQPQHF
TGTGCCAGCAGCTCCGGGTTAGACCCCCAGCCCCAGCATTTT
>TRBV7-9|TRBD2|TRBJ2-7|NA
CASSASLAVSYEQYF
TGTGCCAGCAGCGCAAGCCTAGCGGTGAGCTACGAGCAGTACTTC
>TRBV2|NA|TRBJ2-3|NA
CASSDLSGFTDTQYF
TGTGCCAGCAGTGATTTGTCGGGTTTCACAGATACGCAGTATTTT
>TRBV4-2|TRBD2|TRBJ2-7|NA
CASSRRGSTSGREYEQYF
TGTGCCAGCAGCCGGAGGGGGTCGACTAGCGGGAGAGAGTACGAGCAGTACTTC
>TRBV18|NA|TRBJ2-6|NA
CASSPREAGANVLTF
TGTGCCAGCTCCCCCAGGGAAGCTGGGGCCAACGTCCTGACTTTC
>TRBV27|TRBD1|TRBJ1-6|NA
CASTDRGPYNSPLHF
TGTGCCAGCACAGACAGGGGACCCTATAATTCACCCCTCCACTTT
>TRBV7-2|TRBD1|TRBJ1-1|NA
CASSLDSQGARTEAFF
TGTGCCAGCAGCTTAGATTCGCAGGGGGCGCGAACTGAAGCTTTCTTT
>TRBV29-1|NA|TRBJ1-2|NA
CSVEMGGGYTF
TGCAGCGTTGAGATGGGGGGCGGCTACACCTTC
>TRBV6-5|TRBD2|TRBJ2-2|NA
CAAGRGEITGELFF
TGTGCGGCGGGGCGGGGGGAGATCACCGGGGAGCTGTTTTTT
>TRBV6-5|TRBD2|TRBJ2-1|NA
CASRPTSGEYNEQFF
TGTGCCAGCAGACCAACTAGCGGGGAGTACAATGAGCAGTTCTTC
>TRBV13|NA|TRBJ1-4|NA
CASSSRTAVNEKLFF
TGTGCCAGCAGCTCCCGGACAGCTGTTAATGAAAAACTGTTTTTT